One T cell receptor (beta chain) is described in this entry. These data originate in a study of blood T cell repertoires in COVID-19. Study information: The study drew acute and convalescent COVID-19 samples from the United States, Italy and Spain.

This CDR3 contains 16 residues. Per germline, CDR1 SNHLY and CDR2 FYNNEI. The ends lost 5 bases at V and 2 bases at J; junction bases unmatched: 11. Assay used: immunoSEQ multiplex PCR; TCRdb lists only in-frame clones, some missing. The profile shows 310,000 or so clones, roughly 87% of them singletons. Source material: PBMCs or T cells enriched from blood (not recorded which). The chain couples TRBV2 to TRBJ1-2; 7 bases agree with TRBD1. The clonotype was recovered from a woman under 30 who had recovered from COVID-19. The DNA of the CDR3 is TGTGCCAGCAGTTCGACAGGGTTATCACTCAACTATGGCTACACCTTC. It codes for CASSSTGLSLNYGYTF.